The 31 T cell receptor beta chains presented below share a single source sample, sequenced in a study of cytomegalovirus exposure and HLA in healthy donors. Use of 60 Vbeta and 13 Jbeta primers characterized the PCR. Measured with immunoSEQ multiplex PCR; TCRdb has only the in-frame clones, and not every one. The sample comprises about 160,000 clones, about 71% of which are singletons, and less than 3.5% rests with the top ten. The sample consisted of PBMCs. These receptors all stem from a woman in her 40s in good health and CMV-seropositive.

This clone has just a few counts. This rearrangement joins TRBV6-5 to TRBJ1-5; 8 nucleotides line up with TRBD1. From germline, CDR1 is MNHEY and CDR2 SVGAGI. CDR3 length: 15 residues. The J segment lost 5 bases and the V segment lost 3 bases, leaving 6 bases of the junction unmatched. The CDR3: CASSYTTGVDQPQHF. CDR3 DNA: TGTGCCAGCAGTTATACGACAGGGGTCGATCAGCCCCAGCATTTT.

With respect to this clone: Other DNA sequences in this sample translate to the same CDR3. J is TRBJ1-5 and V is TRBV5-1; 7 bases fit TRBD1. Germline trimming cut 3 bases from V and 2 bases from J; bases unmatched to any gene: 2. Per the germline V gene, CDR1 is SGHRS and CDR2 is YFSETQ. The CDR3 is 14 residues long. The CDR3: CASSSGTGNQPQHF. The CDR3 DNA is TGCGCCAGCAGCTCAGGGACAGGCAATCAGCCCCAGCATTTT.

In this sample, this clone turned up a few times. V and J are TRBV9 and TRBJ2-3; 13 nucleotides align to TRBD2. The CDR3 is 18 residues long. J lost 0 bases, V lost 2 bases, and 6 bases had no gene match. Germline lookup yields CDR1 SGDLS and CDR2 YYNGEE. CDR3 protein: CASSVGTSGVASTDTQYF. CDR3 DNA: TGTGCCAGCAGCGTGGGGACTAGCGGGGTTGCTAGCACAGATACGCAGTATTTT.

The rearrangement uses TRBV27 and TRBJ2-7; perhaps TRBD2 as D (5 bases). The CDR3 is 13 amino acids. Germline lookup yields CDR1 MNHEY and CDR2 SMNVEV (reference sequence). Trimming stripped 6 bases from V and 3 bases from J, with 12 bases between. CDR3 loop: CASREVGSYEQYF. The CDR3 nucleotides read TGTGCCAGCAGGGAGGTGGGCAGCTACGAGCAGTACTTC.

V gene TRBV12-5 combines with J gene TRBJ2-3; 10 positions match TRBD1. V dropped 1 base and J dropped 6; count of bases not matched to a gene: 4. The CDR3 totals 15 residues. The germline V gene encodes CDR1 LGHNT and CDR2 FRNRAP. In DNA form, the CDR3 reads TGTGCTAGTGGTTTGGAGACAGGGGGCGCCGATACGCAGTATTTT. It codes for CASGLETGGADTQYF.

J is TRBJ1-4 and V is TRBV18; D gene uncertain. V was cut by 4 bases and J by 8 bases, with 14 bases left in between. Germline assignment: CDR1 KGHSH and CDR2 LQKENI. The CDR3 has 14 residues. The CDR3 bases are TGTGCCAGCTCACAAAACGGGATTGGAGAAAAACTGTTTTTT. Amino acid sequence: CASSQNGIGEKLFF.

This sequence joins TRBV7-9 and TRBJ2-7; the match to TRBD2 covers 12 bases. The CDR3 extends over 16 amino acids. With V trimmed by 3 bases and J by 5 bases, 8 bases remained unmatched. The V gene's germline CDR1 is SEHNR and CDR2 FQNEAQ (reference sequence). CDR3 nucleotides: TGTGCCAGCAGCTTCTCTCGAACTAGCGGGAGGAACGAGCAGTACTTC. It translates to CASSFSRTSGRNEQYF.

This clone was picked up a small number of times. The rearrangement links TRBV7-3 to TRBJ2-5, with 8 nucleotides matching TRBD2. Trimming cost V 3 bases and J 5 bases; bases outside gene matches: 5. The length of the CDR3 is 14 residues. From germline, CDR1 is SGHTA and CDR2 FQGTGA. The CDR3 DNA reads as TGTGCCAGCAGCTTTCGGGGGGGCCTGGAGACCCAGTACTTC. It specifies CASSFRGGLETQYF.

J is TRBJ1-4 and V is TRBV10-2; tentative D call: TRBD1 (6 bases). This CDR3 comprises 15 residues. Trimming removed 11 bases at V and 7 bases at J, with 23 bases between. CDR1 is WSHSY, CDR2 SAAADI, per germline. CDR3 sequence reads: CAGLQGRIATEKLFF. The CDR3 nucleotides read TGCGCCGGCCTACAGGGACGGATTGCTACTGAAAAACTGTTTTTT.

This clone was counted a single time. DNA for the CDR3: TGTGCCAGCAGTGTAACAAGGAACACTGAAGCTTTCTTT. It yields the protein CASSVTRNTEAFF. The chain carries TRBV6-5 and TRBJ1-1; no reliable D call. CDR3 length: 13 amino acids. V lost 5 bases to trimming and J lost 1 base, with 8 bases between them. The germline V gene encodes CDR1 MNHEY and CDR2 SVGAGI.

The chain combines TRBV7-9 with TRBJ1-2; 9 bases line up with TRBD1. The V gene end was trimmed by 3 bases and the J gene end by 7 bases; junction bases not matched to a gene: 9. The CDR3 has 15 residues. Germline values: CDR1 SEHNR, CDR2 FQNEAQ (reference sequence). CDR3 amino acids: CASSFSPGQGTGYTF. CDR3 sequence (DNA): TGTGCCAGCAGCTTCTCACCGGGACAGGGAACTGGCTACACCTTC.

The chain carries TRBV2 and TRBJ1-2; TRBD1 matches 7 bases. V shed 3 bases, J shed 4 bases, and the junction held 5 bases outside the gene matches. The V gene's germline CDR1 is SNHLY and CDR2 FYNNEI. The CDR3 has 14 amino acids. Here the CDR3 reads CASSERGQTYGYTF. CDR3 sequence (DNA): TGTGCCAGCAGTGAGAGGGGGCAGACCTATGGCTACACCTTC.

This chain connects TRBV13 to TRBJ2-1, with 10 nucleotides matching TRBD2. Trimming removed 5 bases from V and 2 bases from J; junction bases left unmatched: 6. This CDR3 contains 16 residues. The germline CDR1 and CDR2 sequences are PRHDT and FYEKMQ (reference sequence). Here the CDR3 reads CASSPPSGRTYNEQFF. In nucleotides, the CDR3 is TGTGCCAGCAGCCCCCCTAGCGGGAGAACCTACAATGAGCAGTTCTTC.

The DNA for the CDR3 is TGCGCCAGCAGCCAAGATCTGTCAGTGCTTGGCAATGAGCAGTTCTTC. It is translated as CASSQDLSVLGNEQFF. This rearrangement joins TRBV4-3 to TRBJ2-1; D unresolved. CDR3 length equals 16 residues. Per germline, CDR1 LGHNA and CDR2 YSLEER. With 0 bases removed from V and 6 bases from J, the gap between germline ends came to 15 bases.

The chain recombines TRBV16 with TRBJ2-7, with 12 bases fitting TRBD2. This CDR3 spans 18 amino acids. Germline V gives CDR1 KGHSY, CDR2 FQNENV. The trim removed 2 bases at V and 6 bases at J, leaving 14 bases unmatched. The CDR3: CASSQVGPRLAGVGEQYF. The CDR3 DNA sequence: TGTGCCAGCAGCCAAGTCGGCCCCAGACTAGCGGGAGTCGGCGAGCAGTACTTC. The full variable domain, its missing parts supplied by reference TRBV16 and TRBJ2-7, is GEEVAQTPKHLVRGEGQKAKLYCAPIKGHSYVFWYQQVLKNEFKFLISFQNENVFDETGMPKERFSAKCLPNSPCSLEIQATKLEDSAVYFCASSQVGPRLAGVGEQYFGPGTRLTVT.

This rearrangement joins TRBV9 to TRBJ2-1; 8 bases fit TRBD1. The germline V gene has CDR1 SGDLS and CDR2 YYNGEE. CDR3 length: 14 amino acids. V trimming: 4 bases; J trimming: 8 bases; junction bases outside the gene matches: 8. CDR3 amino acids: CASSTRTGSDEQFF. CDR3 sequence (DNA): TGTGCCAGCAGCACCCGGACAGGGTCCGATGAGCAGTTCTTC. The variable domain in full, with the rest retrieved from reference TRBV9 and TRBJ2-1, is DSGVTQTPKHLITATGQRVTLRCSPRSGDLSVYWYQQSLDQGLQFLIQYYNGEERAKGNILERFSAQQFPDLHSELNLSSLELGDSALYFCASSTRTGSDEQFFGPGTRLTVL.

The chain recombines TRBV4-2 with TRBJ2-3; D is unresolved. The CDR3 has 17 residues. Germline assignment: CDR1 LGHNA and CDR2 YNFKEQ. The V and J ends lost 1 base and 2 bases respectively, with 16 bases between them. CDR3 nucleotide sequence: TGTGCCAGCAGCCAAGGCCAAACCCTCGGGTTCACAGATACGCAGTATTTT. Translation: CASSQGQTLGFTDTQYF.

CDR3 region: CASSQGFSLGGSEQYF. The CDR3 DNA reads as TGCGCCAGCAGCCAAGGGTTCTCTCTAGGCGGGAGCGAGCAGTACTTC. V usage is TRBV4-1 and J usage is TRBJ2-5; TRBD2 matches 7 bases. The J call may not be correct, given that the DNA end is closer to TRBJ2-7. Germline values: CDR1 MGHRA, CDR2 YSYEKL. The CDR3 runs to 16 residues.

In its sample, this clone was seen once. The chain joins TRBV18 to TRBJ2-7, with D perhaps matching TRBD1 (5 bases). This CDR3 is 16 amino acids long. Trimming removed 0 bases at V and 3 bases at J, with 15 bases between. Germline V gene sequence: CDR1 KGHSH, CDR2 LQKENI. The CDR3 sequence: CASSPPLLQGSYEQYF. DNA for the CDR3: TGTGCCAGCTCACCACCGTTGTTGCAGGGAAGCTACGAGCAGTACTTC.

The chain combines TRBV25-1 with TRBJ2-5; 7 bases match TRBD2. This CDR3 spans 15 amino acids. V shed 4 bases, J shed 5 bases, and the junction held 10 bases outside the gene matches. The germline V gene encodes CDR1 MGHDK and CDR2 SYGVNS. The CDR3 region is CASSGGFWGGETQYF. The CDR3 DNA follows: TGTGCCAGCAGTGGGGGCTTCTGGGGGGGGGAGACCCAGTACTTC.

The rearrangement links TRBV5-1 to TRBJ2-3, with 12 positions matching TRBD1. CDR1 and CDR2 from the germline V gene are SGHRS and YFSETQ. The CDR3 has 15 amino acids. J lost 6 bases, V lost 4 bases, and 6 bases had no gene match. The CDR3 loop reads CASSPGTGGPDTQYF. The DNA of the CDR3 is TGCGCCAGCAGCCCCGGGACAGGGGGCCCCGATACGCAGTATTTT.

This clone was observed a few times. The chain uses TRBV10-3 and TRBJ2-5, with 8 bases identical to TRBD2. V lost 4 bases and J lost 5; bases outside the gene matches: 6. CDR1 and CDR2 from the germline V gene are ENHRY and SYGVKD. The CDR3 sequence is 14 residues long. The CDR3 reads CAISVAGRGETQYF. The CDR3 DNA reads as TGTGCCATCAGTGTAGCGGGGCGAGGGGAGACCCAGTACTTC.

The chain uses TRBV4-3 and TRBJ1-1; D gene unclear. This CDR3 is 14 amino acids long. Trimming shortened V by 1 base and J by 3 bases, and 9 bases separated the two germline ends. Germline V lookup: CDR1 LGHNA, CDR2 YSLEER. The CDR3: CASSQVGQDTEAFF. The CDR3, as DNA: TGCGCCAGCAGCCAAGTTGGCCAGGACACTGAAGCTTTCTTT.

The chain has TRBV7-2 and TRBJ1-5, with D possibly TRBD1 on 5 matching bases. This CDR3 is built from 11 residues. CDR1 is SGHTA, CDR2 FQGNSA, per germline. The V gene lost 4 bases and the J gene lost 11 bases, with 9 bases spanning the gap. This CDR3 reads CASSYGGSQHF. CDR3 sequence (DNA): TGTGCCAGCAGCTATGGGGGGTCCCAGCATTTT.

The gene calls are TRBV18 and TRBJ2-1, with 11 bases lining up with TRBD2. Per germline, CDR1 KGHSH and CDR2 LQKENI. There are 14 residues in the CDR3. J was trimmed by 5 bases and V by 3 bases; bases with no gene match: 0. CDR3 protein: CASSPSGRDNEQFF. In DNA form, the CDR3 reads TGTGCCAGCTCACCTAGCGGGAGGGACAATGAGCAGTTCTTC.

The chain is built from TRBV7-9 and TRBJ1-5; D unresolved. Germline V gene lookup returns CDR1 SEHNR and CDR2 FQNEAQ (reference sequence). Between the trimmed V and J ends, which lost 2 bases and 5 bases, there was a span of 7 bases. The CDR3 loop spans 13 amino acids. The CDR3, as DNA: TGTGCCAGCAGCTTAATGGAGGATCAGCCCCAGCATTTT. Translation gives CASSLMEDQPQHF.

The chain has TRBV6-5 and TRBJ1-1; perhaps TRBD1 as D (6 bases). Per the germline V gene, CDR1 is MNHEY and CDR2 is SVGAGI. The CDR3 length is 13 residues. V lost 6 bases to trimming and J lost 4 bases, with 12 bases between them. The CDR3 here is CASRIDRLTEAFF. CDR3 DNA sequence: TGTGCCAGCAGAATCGACAGGCTCACTGAAGCTTTCTTT.

To note about this clone: Other DNA sequences of this sample code for an identical CDR3. The rearrangement joins TRBV4-3 to TRBJ2-3, with TRBD2 identical over 8 bases. The J segment lost 4 bases and the V segment lost 1 base, leaving 4 bases of the junction unmatched. The CDR3 covers 15 residues. Germline CDR1 is LGHNA and CDR2 is YSLEER. Here the CDR3 reads CASSQAGGAADTQYF. CDR3 coding DNA: TGCGCCAGCAGCCAAGCCGGGGGGGCAGCAGATACGCAGTATTTT.

The chain combines TRBV28 with TRBJ2-1; D is ambiguous. Germline assignment: CDR1 MDHEN and CDR2 SYDVKM. V was pared by 4 bases and J by 8 bases, with 9 bases between. This CDR3 spans 12 amino acids. CDR3 residues: CASSSPIDEQFF. CDR3 DNA sequence: TGTGCCAGCAGTTCACCTATCGATGAGCAGTTCTTC. Full variable domain (outside the CDR3, taken from reference TRBV28 and TRBJ2-1): DVKVTQSSRYLVKRTGEKVFLECVQDMDHENMFWYRQDPGLGLRLIYFSYDVKMKEKGDIPEGYSVSREKKERFSLILESASTNQTSMYLCASSSPIDEQFFGPGTRLTVL.

This clone was recorded a few times. The V call is TRBV28, the J call TRBJ1-1, with D possibly being TRBD1 (6 bases). The length of the CDR3 is 14 residues. The V end was cut by 4 bases, the J end by 3 bases, with 12 bases between. Germline V CDR1 and CDR2: MDHEN, SYDVKM. CDR3 coding DNA: TGTGCCAGCAGTTCCGCACAGGGTGACACTGAAGCTTTCTTT. Its translation is CASSSAQGDTEAFF.

The V gene is TRBV28, the J gene TRBJ1-1; D is uncertain. This CDR3 is 13 amino acids long. Germline loops: CDR1 MDHEN, CDR2 SYDVKM. V was trimmed by 3 bases and J by 8 bases, leaving 13 bases between them. The DNA of the CDR3 is TGTGCCAGCAGTTTGTACACCCCGGGGGAAGCTTTCTTT. It codes for CASSLYTPGEAFF.